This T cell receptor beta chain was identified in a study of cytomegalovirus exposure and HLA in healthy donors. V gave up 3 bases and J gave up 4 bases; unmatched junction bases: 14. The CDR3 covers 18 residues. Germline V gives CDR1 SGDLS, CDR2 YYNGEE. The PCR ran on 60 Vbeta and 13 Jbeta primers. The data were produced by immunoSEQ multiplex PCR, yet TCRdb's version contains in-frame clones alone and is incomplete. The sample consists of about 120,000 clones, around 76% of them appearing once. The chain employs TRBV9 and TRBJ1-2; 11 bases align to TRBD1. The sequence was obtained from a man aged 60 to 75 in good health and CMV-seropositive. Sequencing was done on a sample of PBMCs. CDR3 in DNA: TGTGCCAGCAGCGCGGTGGGGACAGGGGGTAGAGAGGGCTATGGCTACACCTTC. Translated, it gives CASSAVGTGGREGYGYTF.